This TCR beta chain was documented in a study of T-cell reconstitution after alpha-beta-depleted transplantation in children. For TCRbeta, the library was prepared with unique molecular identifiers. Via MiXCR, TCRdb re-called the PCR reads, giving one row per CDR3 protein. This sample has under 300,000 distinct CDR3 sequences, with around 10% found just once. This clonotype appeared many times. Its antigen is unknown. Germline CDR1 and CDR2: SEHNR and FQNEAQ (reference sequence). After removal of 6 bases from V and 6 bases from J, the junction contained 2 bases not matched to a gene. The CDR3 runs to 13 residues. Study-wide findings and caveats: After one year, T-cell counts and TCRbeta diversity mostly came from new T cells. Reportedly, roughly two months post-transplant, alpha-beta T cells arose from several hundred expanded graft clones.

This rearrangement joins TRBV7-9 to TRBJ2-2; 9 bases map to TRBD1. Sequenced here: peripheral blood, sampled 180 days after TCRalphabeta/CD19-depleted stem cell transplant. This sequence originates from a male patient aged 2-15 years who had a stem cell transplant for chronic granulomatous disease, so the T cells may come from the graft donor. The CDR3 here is CASSNRGPGELFF. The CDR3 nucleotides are TGTGCCAGCAGTAACAGGGGGCCCGGGGAGCTGTTTTTT.